These T cell receptor beta chains were read from a single sample in a study of blood T cell repertoires in COVID-19. Sequenced by immunoSEQ multiplex PCR; TCRdb stores in-frame clones only, minus some. This table holds some 340,000 clones, roughly 85% found once. The sample comprised peripheral blood. Receptor source: a young woman with acute or convalescent COVID-19. Both conserved end residues are part of each CDR3. A D gene is named only where the DNA matches it firmly. Rows give clone size only sometimes, using once, few, many, or a class for an expanded clone.

D gene: .
V gene: TRBV29-1
clone size: .
J gene: TRBJ2-7
CDR3 DNA: TGCAGCGTTGAGGGGCCAGGGGAGAGCGACAAACGGCCTTACGAGCAGTACTTC
CDR3 protein: CSVEGPGESDKRPYEQYF

D gene: TRBD2
V gene: TRBV29-1
clone size: .
J gene: TRBJ2-3
CDR3 DNA: TGCAGCGTTGAACGGGGGAGGGCGGATTGGGCAGATACGCAGTATTTT
CDR3 protein: CSVERGRADWADTQYF

D gene: TRBD1
V gene: TRBV7-9
clone size: .
J gene: TRBJ1-4
CDR3 DNA: TGTGCCAGCAGCTTAGGGTATGGGACAGCGAATGAAAAACTGTTTTTT
CDR3 protein: CASSLGYGTANEKLFF

D gene: TRBD2
V gene: TRBV28
clone size: .
J gene: TRBJ2-5
CDR3 DNA: TGTGCCAGCAGTTTAGCGGGAGGGCAGGAGACCCAGTACTTC
CDR3 protein: CASSLAGGQETQYF

D gene: TRBD2
V gene: TRBV5-6
clone size: .
J gene: TRBJ2-7
CDR3 DNA: TGTGCCAGCAAAAGGGACTATAATTTACCTAACGAGCAGTACTTC
CDR3 protein: CASKRDYNLPNEQYF

D gene: TRBD1
V gene: TRBV6-1
clone size: .
J gene: TRBJ1-4
CDR3 DNA: TGTGCCAGCAGTGCGGGACAGGGGGCGGCTAATGAAAAACTGTTTTTT
CDR3 protein: CASSAGQGAANEKLFF

D gene: TRBD1
V gene: TRBV19
clone size: .
J gene: TRBJ2-7
CDR3 DNA: TGTGCCAGTAGTATAGCCCACAGGGGGGCCTACGAGCAGTACTTC
CDR3 protein: CASSIAHRGAYEQYF

D gene: TRBD2
V gene: TRBV6-1
clone size: .
J gene: TRBJ2-3
CDR3 DNA: TGTGCCAGCAGTGGGGAGACTAGCGGGAGGAACACAGATACGCAGTATTTT
CDR3 protein: CASSGETSGRNTDTQYF

D gene: .
V gene: TRBV7-3
clone size: few
J gene: TRBJ2-5
CDR3 DNA: TGTGCCAGCAGCTTATACAGGGCCGAGACCCAGTACTTC
CDR3 protein: CASSLYRAETQYF

D gene: .
V gene: TRBV13
clone size: once
J gene: TRBJ1-5
CDR3 DNA: TGTGCCAGCAGCTTACGACGCGGGAGCAATCAGCCCCAGCATTTT
CDR3 protein: CASSLRRGSNQPQHF

D gene: TRBD2
V gene: TRBV5-1
clone size: .
J gene: TRBJ2-7
CDR3 DNA: TGCGCCAGCAGCCCCTCGTCTAGCGGGAGCTCCTACGAGCAGTACTTC
CDR3 protein: CASSPSSSGSSYEQYF

D gene: TRBD2
V gene: TRBV2
clone size: once
J gene: TRBJ2-7
CDR3 DNA: TGTGCCAGCAGGGAACTAGCGGGGGTCTACGAGCAGTACTTC
CDR3 protein: CASRELAGVYEQYF

D gene: .
V gene: TRBV12-5
clone size: .
J gene: TRBJ2-1
CDR3 DNA: TGTGCTAGTGGTTTGGGTATGGGGGGGACATACAATGAGCAGTTCTTC
CDR3 protein: CASGLGMGGTYNEQFF

D gene: TRBD1
V gene: TRBV2
clone size: .
J gene: TRBJ1-2
CDR3 DNA: TGTGCCAGCAGCCTGGGACAGGGAGACTATGGCTACACCTTC
CDR3 protein: CASSLGQGDYGYTF

D gene: .
V gene: TRBV10-1
clone size: few
J gene: TRBJ2-1
CDR3 DNA: TGCGCCAGCAGTATTAGCTACATGAGTGAGCAGTTCTTC
CDR3 protein: CASSISYMSEQFF

D gene: TRBD1
V gene: TRBV4-2
clone size: once
J gene: TRBJ1-2
CDR3 DNA: TGTGCCAGCAGCCAAGATCGGCCCGGACAGGGGGCGAATGGCTACACCTTC
CDR3 protein: CASSQDRPGQGANGYTF

D gene: TRBD1
V gene: TRBV11-2
clone size: .
J gene: TRBJ2-7
CDR3 DNA: TGTGCCAGCAGCCACCGGGACAGGCCTGACTACGAGCAGTACTTC
CDR3 protein: CASSHRDRPDYEQYF